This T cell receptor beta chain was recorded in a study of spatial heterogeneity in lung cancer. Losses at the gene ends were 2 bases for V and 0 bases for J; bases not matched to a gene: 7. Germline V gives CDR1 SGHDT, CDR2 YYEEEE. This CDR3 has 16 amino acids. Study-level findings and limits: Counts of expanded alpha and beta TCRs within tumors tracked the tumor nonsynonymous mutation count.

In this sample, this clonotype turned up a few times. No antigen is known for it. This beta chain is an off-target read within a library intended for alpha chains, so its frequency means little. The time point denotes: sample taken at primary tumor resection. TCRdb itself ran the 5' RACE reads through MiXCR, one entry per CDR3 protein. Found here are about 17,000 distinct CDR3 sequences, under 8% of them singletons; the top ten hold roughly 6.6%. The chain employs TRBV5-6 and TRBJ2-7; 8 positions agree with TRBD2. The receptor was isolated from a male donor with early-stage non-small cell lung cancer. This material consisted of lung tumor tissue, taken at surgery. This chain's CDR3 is CASSFMSGGPSYEQYF. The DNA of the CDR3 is TGTGCCAGCAGCTTTATGAGCGGGGGCCCCTCCTACGAGCAGTACTTC.